The clone carrying this T cell receptor (beta chain) was seen more than once but under ten times. Its antigen is not identified. TCRdb independently ran MiXCR on the RT-PCR reads; one entry per CDR3 protein. Of about 570,000 distinct CDR3 sequences in the sample, 11% were seen once. The data stem from a study of response to subunit inactivated influenza vaccine. Points from the study as a whole: Few additional T cells are recruited per seasonal influenza vaccination, authors suggested.

This same sample was also taken into another study, of T cells expressing NK-cell markers. According to that study: With UMIs, 5'RACE template switching was used to make TCR beta cDNA. Once again these clonotypes came out on top in the CD3+CD56-NKG2C+ fraction of a few donors.

This TCR was recovered from a man aged 45-65 years who received an inactivated influenza vaccine. Sequencing used PBMCs from blood, obtained on the day of vaccination.

In nucleotides, the CDR3 is TGTGCCAGCAGGATGCGGTCTGGCGACGAGCAGTACTTC. Translating it yields CASRMRSGDEQYF. This chain links TRBV6-6 with TRBJ2-7; D is unclear. CDR3 length: 13 amino acids. CDR1 MNHNY and CDR2 SVGAGI come from the germline V gene (reference sequence). V was shortened by 6 bases and J by 5 bases, with 14 bases between the two germline ends.